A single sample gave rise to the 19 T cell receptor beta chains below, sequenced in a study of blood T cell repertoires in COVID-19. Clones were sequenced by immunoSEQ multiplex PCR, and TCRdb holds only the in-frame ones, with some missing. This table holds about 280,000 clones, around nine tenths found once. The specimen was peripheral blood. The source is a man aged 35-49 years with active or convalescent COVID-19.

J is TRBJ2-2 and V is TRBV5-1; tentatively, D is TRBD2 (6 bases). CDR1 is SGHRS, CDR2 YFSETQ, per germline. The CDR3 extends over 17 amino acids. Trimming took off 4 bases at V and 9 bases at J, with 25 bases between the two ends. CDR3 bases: TGCGCCAGCAGCGTCAGTGGTGGGACTTCGTCGTTTTGGGAGCTGTTTTTT. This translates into CASSVSGGTSSFWELFF.

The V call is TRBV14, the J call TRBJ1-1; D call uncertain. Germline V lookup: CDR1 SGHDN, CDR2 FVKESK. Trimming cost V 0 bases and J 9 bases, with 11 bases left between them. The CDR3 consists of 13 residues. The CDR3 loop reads CASSQDQRGKAFF. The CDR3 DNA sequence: TGTGCCAGCAGCCAAGATCAGCGGGGAAAAGCTTTCTTT.

The CDR3 sequence: CASSFDSYSEKLFF. CDR3 bases: TGTGCCAGCAGCTTCGACAGCTATAGTGAAAAACTGTTTTTT. This sequence joins TRBV7-9 and TRBJ1-4, with D possibly matching TRBD1 (5 bases). Germline CDR1 SEHNR, CDR2 FQNEAQ (reference sequence). The V gene lost 3 bases and the J gene lost 7 bases, with 12 bases spanning the gap. This CDR3 is built from 14 residues.

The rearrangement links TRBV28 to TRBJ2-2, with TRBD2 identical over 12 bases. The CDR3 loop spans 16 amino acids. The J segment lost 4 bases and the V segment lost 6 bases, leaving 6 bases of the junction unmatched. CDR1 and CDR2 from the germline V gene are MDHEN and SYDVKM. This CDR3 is CASRTRTSGVTGELFF. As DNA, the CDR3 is TGTGCCAGCAGAACTCGGACTAGCGGGGTCACCGGGGAGCTGTTTTTT.

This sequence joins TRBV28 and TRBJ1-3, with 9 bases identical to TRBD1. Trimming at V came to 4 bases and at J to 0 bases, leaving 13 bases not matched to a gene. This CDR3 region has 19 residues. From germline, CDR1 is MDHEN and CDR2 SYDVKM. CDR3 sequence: CASSSPWTGENYSGNTIYF. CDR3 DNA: TGTGCCAGCAGTTCCCCCTGGACAGGGGAAAATTACTCTGGAAACACCATATATTTT.

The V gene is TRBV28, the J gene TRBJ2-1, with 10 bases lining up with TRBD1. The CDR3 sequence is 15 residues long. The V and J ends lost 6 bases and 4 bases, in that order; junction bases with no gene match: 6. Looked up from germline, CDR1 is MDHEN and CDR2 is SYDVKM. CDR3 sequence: CASSLGTGAYNEQFF. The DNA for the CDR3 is TGTGCCAGCAGCCTCGGGACAGGGGCTTACAATGAGCAGTTCTTC.

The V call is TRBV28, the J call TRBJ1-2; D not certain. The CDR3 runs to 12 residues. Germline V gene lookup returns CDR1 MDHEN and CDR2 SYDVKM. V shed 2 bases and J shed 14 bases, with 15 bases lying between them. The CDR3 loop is CASSLGERLHTF. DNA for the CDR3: TGTGCCAGCAGTTTAGGGGAGCGGCTGCATACCTTC.

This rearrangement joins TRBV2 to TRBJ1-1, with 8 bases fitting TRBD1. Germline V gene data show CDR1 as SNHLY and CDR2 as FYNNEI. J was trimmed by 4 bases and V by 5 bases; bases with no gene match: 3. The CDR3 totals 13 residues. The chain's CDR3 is CASSRQGSTEAFF. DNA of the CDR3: TGTGCCAGCAGTCGACAGGGGAGCACTGAAGCTTTCTTT.

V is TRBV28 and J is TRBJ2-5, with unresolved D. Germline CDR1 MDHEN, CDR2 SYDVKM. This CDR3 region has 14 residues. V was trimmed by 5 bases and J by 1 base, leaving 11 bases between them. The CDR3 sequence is CASSLLTGQETQYF. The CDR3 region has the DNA TGTGCCAGCAGTCTTTTGACGGGCCAAGAGACCCAGTACTTC. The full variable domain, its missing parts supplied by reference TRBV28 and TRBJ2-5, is DVKVTQSSRYLVKRTGEKVFLECVQDMDHENMFWYRQDPGLGLRLIYFSYDVKMKEKGDIPEGYSVSREKKERFSLILESASTNQTSMYLCASSLLTGQETQYFGPGTRLLVL.

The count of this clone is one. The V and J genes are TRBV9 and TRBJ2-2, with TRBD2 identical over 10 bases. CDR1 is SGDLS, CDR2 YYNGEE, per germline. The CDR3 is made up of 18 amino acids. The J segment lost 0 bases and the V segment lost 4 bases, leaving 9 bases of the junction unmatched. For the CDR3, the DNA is TGTGCCAGCAGCTTCGGTAGCGGGGGGCGCGCGAACACCGGGGAGCTGTTTTTT. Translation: CASSFGSGGRANTGELFF.

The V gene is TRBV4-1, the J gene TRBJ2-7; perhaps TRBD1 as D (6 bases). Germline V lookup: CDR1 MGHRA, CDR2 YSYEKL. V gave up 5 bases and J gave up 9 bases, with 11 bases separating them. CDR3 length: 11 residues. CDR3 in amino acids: CASSKGGAQYF. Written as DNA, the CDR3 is TGCGCCAGCAGCAAAGGGGGAGCGCAGTACTTC.

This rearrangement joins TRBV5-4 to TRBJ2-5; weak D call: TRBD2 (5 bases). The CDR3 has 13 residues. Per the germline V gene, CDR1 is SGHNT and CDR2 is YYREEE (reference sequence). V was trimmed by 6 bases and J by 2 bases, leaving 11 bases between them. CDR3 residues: CASTPPGQETQYF. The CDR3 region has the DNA TGTGCCAGCACCCCCCCGGGGCAAGAGACCCAGTACTTC.

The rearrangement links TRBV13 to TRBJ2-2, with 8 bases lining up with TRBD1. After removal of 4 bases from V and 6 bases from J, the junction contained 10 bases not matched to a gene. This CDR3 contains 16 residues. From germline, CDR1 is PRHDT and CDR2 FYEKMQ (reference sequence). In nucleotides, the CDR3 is TGTGCCAGCAGCTCAACCGGGACAGGAGGGCCCGGGGAGCTGTTTTTT. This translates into CASSSTGTGGPGELFF.

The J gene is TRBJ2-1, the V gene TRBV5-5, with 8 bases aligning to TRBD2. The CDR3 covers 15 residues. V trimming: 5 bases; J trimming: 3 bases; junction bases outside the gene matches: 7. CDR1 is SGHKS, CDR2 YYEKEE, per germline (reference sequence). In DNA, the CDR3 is TGTGCCAGCAGGCAAACCGGGACTAGCTACAATGAGCAGTTCTTC. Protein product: CASRQTGTSYNEQFF.

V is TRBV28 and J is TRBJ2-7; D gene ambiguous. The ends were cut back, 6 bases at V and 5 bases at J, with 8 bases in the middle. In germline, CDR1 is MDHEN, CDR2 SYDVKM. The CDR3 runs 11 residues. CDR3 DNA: TGTGCCAGCAGGACTGCAAACGAGCAGTACTTC. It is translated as CASRTANEQYF.

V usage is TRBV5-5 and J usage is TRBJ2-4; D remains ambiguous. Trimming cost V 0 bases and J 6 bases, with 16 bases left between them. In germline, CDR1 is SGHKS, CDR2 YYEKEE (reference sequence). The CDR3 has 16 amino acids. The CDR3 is CASSLAATPSLNIQYF. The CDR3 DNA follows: TGTGCCAGCAGCTTGGCCGCGACACCGTCTCTAAACATTCAGTACTTC. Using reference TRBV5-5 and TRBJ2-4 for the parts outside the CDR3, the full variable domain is DAGVTQSPTHLIKTRGQQVTLRCSPISGHKSVSWYQQVLGQGPQFIFQYYEKEERGRGNFPDRFSARQFPNYSSELNVNALLLGDSALYLCASSLAATPSLNIQYFGAGTRLSVL.

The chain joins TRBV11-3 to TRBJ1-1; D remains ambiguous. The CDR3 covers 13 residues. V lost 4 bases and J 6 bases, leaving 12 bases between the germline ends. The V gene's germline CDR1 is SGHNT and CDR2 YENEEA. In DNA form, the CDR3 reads TGTGCCAGCAGCTCTACGTCGTTTGCTGAAGCTTTCTTT. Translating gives CASSSTSFAEAFF.

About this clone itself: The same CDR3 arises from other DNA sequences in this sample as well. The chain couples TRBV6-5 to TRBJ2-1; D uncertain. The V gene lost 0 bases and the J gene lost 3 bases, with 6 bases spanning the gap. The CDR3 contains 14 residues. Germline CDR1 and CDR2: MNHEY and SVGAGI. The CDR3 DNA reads TGTGCCAGCAGTTACTCGCGAGTCTACAATGAGCAGTTCTTC. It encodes CASSYSRVYNEQFF.

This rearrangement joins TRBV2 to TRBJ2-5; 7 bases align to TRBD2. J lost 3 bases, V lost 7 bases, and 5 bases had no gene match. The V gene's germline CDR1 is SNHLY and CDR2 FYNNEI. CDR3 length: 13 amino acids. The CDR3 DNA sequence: TGTGCCAGCACCTTACTAGCGAAAGAGACCCAGTACTTC. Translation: CASTLLAKETQYF.